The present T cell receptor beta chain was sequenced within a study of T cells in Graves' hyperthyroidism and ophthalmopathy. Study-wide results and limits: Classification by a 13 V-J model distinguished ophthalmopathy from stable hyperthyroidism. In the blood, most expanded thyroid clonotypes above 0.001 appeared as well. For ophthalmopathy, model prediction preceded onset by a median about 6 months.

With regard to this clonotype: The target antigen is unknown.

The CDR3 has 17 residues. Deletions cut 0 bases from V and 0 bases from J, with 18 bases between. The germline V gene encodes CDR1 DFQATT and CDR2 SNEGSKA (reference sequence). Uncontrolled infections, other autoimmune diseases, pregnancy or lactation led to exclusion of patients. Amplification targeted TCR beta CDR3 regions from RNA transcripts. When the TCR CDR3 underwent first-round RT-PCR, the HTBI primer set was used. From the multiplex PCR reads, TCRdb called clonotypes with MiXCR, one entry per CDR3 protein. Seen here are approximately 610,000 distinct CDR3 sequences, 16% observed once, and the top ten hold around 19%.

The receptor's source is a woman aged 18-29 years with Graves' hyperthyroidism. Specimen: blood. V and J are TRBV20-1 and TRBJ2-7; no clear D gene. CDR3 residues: CSARDLSGRPSSYEQYF. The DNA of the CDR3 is TGCAGTGCTAGAGATCTCTCCGGGCGCCCGAGCTCCTACGAGCAGTACTTC.